This entry concerns a single TCR beta chain. The sample belongs to a study of blood T cell repertoires in COVID-19. Study summary: T cells, B-cell-depleted T cells, or PBMCs supplied cDNA or gDNA.

The protocol was immunoSEQ multiplex PCR, while the TCRdb copy is restricted to in-frame clones and leaves out a portion. The data show roughly 110,000 clones, more than 80% seen once. The sequenced sample consisted of peripheral blood. This clonotype originated in a middle-aged man with active or convalescent COVID-19.

CDR3 DNA: TGCAGCGTTTATGATAGACAGACTAGCACAGATACGCAGTATTTT. It specifies CSVYDRQTSTDTQYF. The rearrangement uses TRBV29-1 and TRBJ2-3; D is perhaps TRBD1 (5 bases). CDR1 is SQVTM and CDR2 is ANQGSEA in the germline V gene. The V gene lost 5 bases and the J gene lost 0 bases, with 15 bases spanning the gap. This CDR3 is built from 15 residues.